The clone carrying this T cell receptor (beta chain) was observed a single time. This CDR3 has 15 amino acids. V lost 6 bases and J lost 3, with 12 bases in between. Authors' analysis steps: Counts of nucleated cells, estimated from reference gene primer amplification, were obtained. The table came from immunoSEQ multiplex PCR; TCRdb's copy has only in-frame clones and leaves some out. That table supplies the V and J calls and clone size; D and trimming were determined from the DNA. The repertoire holds over 250,000 clones, with 88% as singletons. This record belongs to a study of blood T cell repertoires in COVID-19. At the level of the study: Samples came from the United States, Italy and Spain, spanning acute and convalescent COVID-19. PBMCs, B-cell-depleted T cells, or T cells provided the cDNA or gDNA that made up the material.

The sample consisted of peripheral blood. This sequence originates from a man aged 55 to 69 who had recovered from COVID-19. V usage is TRBV23-1 and J usage is TRBJ1-6; maybe TRBD1 (6 bases). TRBV23-1 is an ORF, and what it does is uncertain. The CDR3 nucleotides are TGCGCCAGCAGACAGGGCCCCAACTATAATTCACCCCTCCACTTT. It encodes CASRQGPNYNSPLHF.